A selection of T cell receptor beta chains follows, all from one sample in a study of memory CD4+ T cells and cytomegalovirus serostatus. Profiled with immunoSEQ multiplex PCR; TCRdb holds only in-frame clones, not every one. The sample yields 40,000 to 55,000 clones, 76% seen once. The sequencing input was memory CD4+ T cells from blood. These TCRs come from an adult in good health and CMV-seronegative. Each CDR3 is given with its conserved first and last residue.

V gene | CDR3 protein
TRBV7-6 | CASSPWTGEEETQYF
TRBV11-2 | CASSLDKTSGSLDEQFF
TRBV19 | CASSIGQLRGTGELFF
TRBV18 | CASSRDRGQYEQYF
TRBV5-1 | CASSLEIDNLSTDTQYF
TRBV11-2 | CASSSPVLPQETQYF
TRBV4-1 | CASSLRDHVRGNQPQHF
TRBV19 | CASSKRGPHSGANVLTF
TRBV19 | CASKQGTAGSYGYTF
TRBV28 | CASSLRGAPDYGYTF
TRBV7-9 | CASSTKTAGNEKLFF
TRBV19 | CASRVRADGNQPQHF
TRBV15 | CATSRDKSGKVGGNTIYF
TRBV5-6 | CASSFNTEAFF
TRBV2 | CASSPNNQGTGETQYF
TRBV10-3 | CAISGQGTGHNEQFF
TRBV6-1 | CATSGQTNQPQHF
TRBV18 | CASSPGSGGTEAFF
TRBV10-2 | CASMDPGNTIYF
TRBV7-2 | CASSSRRGNTGELFF
TRBV28 | CASSYGQEAFF
TRBV14 | CASSQDLGTNTIEQFF
TRBV6-6 | CASSLSGGRQPQHF
TRBV28 | CASSLRRTSGNTIYF
TRBV28 | CASSLGHSGNTIYF
TRBV5-1 | CASSLDALAGRGRTGELFF
TRBV18 | CASSPTINTEAFF
TRBV11-2 | CASSTLGQGVQETQYF
TRBV2 | CASNGGPGMGEKLFF
TRBV5-1 | CASSSGQGSYNEQFF
TRBV2 | CASSERPGGEQFF
TRBV4-1 | CASSRKTEGSGGLSYEQYF
TRBV19 | CASSMAGQSNEKLFF
TRBV6-1 | CASSEDRDSYEQYF
TRBV7-8 | CASSFQGQPQHF
TRBV5-1 | CASSLTGSSSYEQYF
TRBV5-1 | CASSLEGALGETQYF
TRBV5-1 | CASRDLGVWEYGYTF
TRBV5-1 | CASSLDNFPPYEQYF
TRBV5-1 | CASSLAGLEAFF
TRBV5-1 | CASSLEGVMETQYF
TRBV10-1 | CASSMTGRSYEQYF
TRBV6-5 | CASSYSGGALWGYTF
TRBV7-3 | CASSLRETGELFF
TRBV6-1 | CAISSGYGYTF
TRBV10-3 | CAISEGGDNYGYTF
TRBV6-1 | CASRVDRVGKAFF
TRBV29-1 | CSVKNTGELFF
TRBV7-6 | CASSHRLAGGTDTQYF
TRBV27 | CASSLSAPISGDTGELFF
TRBV6-8 | CARTEVGGPPGANVLTF
TRBV5-6 | CASSVRETQYF
TRBV5-1 | CASSPGSGGPTGELFF
TRBV27 | CASSLRRPLARSGTDTQYF
TRBV4-2 | CASSQDLQVTFF